This TCR beta chain was recorded in a study of cytomegalovirus exposure and HLA in healthy donors. The CDR3 consists of 13 residues. Germline V CDR1 and CDR2: SEHNR, FQNEAQ (reference sequence). V lost 3 bases, J lost 0 bases, and 3 bases lay in between. Some clones are missing from TCRdb's copy, which holds only in-frame ones; the method was immunoSEQ multiplex PCR. Of over 120,000 clones in the sample, 85% to 90% were seen once. This chain uses TRBV7-9 with TRBJ2-4; D is ambiguous. This TCR derives from a woman in her late teens or twenties in good health and CMV-seropositive. The specimen was PBMCs. CDR3 loop: CASSFGAKNIQYF. Written as DNA, the CDR3 is TGTGCCAGCAGCTTCGGAGCCAAAAACATTCAGTACTTC. The whole variable domain, filled in from reference TRBV7-9 and TRBJ2-4, reads DTGVSQNPRHKITKRGQNVTFRCDPISEHNRLYWYRQTLGQGPEFLTYFQNEAQLEKSRLLSDRFSAERPKGSFSTLEIQRTEQGDSAMYLCASSFGAKNIQYFGAGTRLSVL.